The source of this TCR beta chain is a study of cytomegalovirus exposure and HLA in healthy donors. Overall study context: Prior work identified under 130 million unique TCR beta sequences in some 200 million T cells. The study's findings and limits: Most TCRs appeared rarely, but some public TCRs recurred in many donors.

Both 60 Vbeta primers and 13 Jbeta primers went into the PCR. TCRdb keeps only in-frame clones here, not all; method: immunoSEQ multiplex PCR. The repertoire holds some 130,000 clones, with more than 75% as singletons. CDR1 is ENHRY and CDR2 is SYGVKD in the germline V gene. CDR3 size: 15 residues. Trimming removed 0 bases from V and 7 bases from J; junction bases left unmatched: 4. This clone was picked up a small number of times. Its cognate antigen is unknown. The chain carries TRBV10-3 and TRBJ1-4; 8 nucleotides match TRBD1. Sequencing input: PBMCs. This receptor was identified in a female donor in good health and CMV-seronegative. CDR3 sequence reads: CAISESTGTGEKLFF. DNA for the CDR3: TGTGCCATCAGTGAGTCGACAGGGACAGGTGAAAAACTGTTTTTT.